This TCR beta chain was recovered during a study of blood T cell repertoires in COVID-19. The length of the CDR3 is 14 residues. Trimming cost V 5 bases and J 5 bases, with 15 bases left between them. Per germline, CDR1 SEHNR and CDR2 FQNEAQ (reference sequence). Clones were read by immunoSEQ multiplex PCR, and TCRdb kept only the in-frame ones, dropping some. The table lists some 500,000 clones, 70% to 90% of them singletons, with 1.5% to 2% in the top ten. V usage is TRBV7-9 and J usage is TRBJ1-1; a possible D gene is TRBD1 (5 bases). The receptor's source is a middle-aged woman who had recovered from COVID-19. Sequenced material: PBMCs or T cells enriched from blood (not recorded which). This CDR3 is CASSLRLGGTEAFF. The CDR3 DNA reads TGTGCCAGCAGCCTTCGACTTGGGGGGACTGAAGCTTTCTTT.